A selection of T cell receptor delta chains follows, all from one sample in a study of gammadelta T cells in human blood. TCRdb re-processed the RT-PCR reads using CATT. The sample has around 950 delta-chain clones; approximately 19% are singletons. The specimen was Vgamma9Vdelta2 gamma-delta T cells from infant blood. The receptor set was obtained from a human donor. CDR3s include the opening cysteine and the closing phenylalanine or tryptophan. D genes are given only for firm matches. Clone size is not always given. Where it is, it says once, few, many or a class for expanded clones.

clone_size j_call cdr3_length v_call d_call cdr3_aa cdr3_nt
medium-sized TRDJ2 19 TRDV2 - CACDTVRDSREALTAQLFF TGTGCCTGTGACACCGTTAGGGATTCGCGGGAGGCTTTGACAGCACAACTCTTCTTT
large TRDJ3 18 TRDV2 - CACDTWGPSSWDTRQMFF TGTGCCTGTGACACCTGGGGGCCAAGCTCCTGGGACACCCGACAGATGTTTTTC
medium-sized TRDJ3 16 TRDV2 TRDD3 CACDILGDTDTRQMFF TGTGCCTGTGACATACTGGGGGATACGGACACCCGACAGATGTTTTTC
large TRDJ3 18 TRDV2 TRDD3 CACDTGWGSSWDTRQMFF TGTGCCTGTGACACCGGCTGGGGGAGCTCCTGGGACACCCGACAGATGTTTTTC
large TRDJ2 15 TRDV2 TRDD3 CACDRLGDPRAQLFF TGTGCCTGTGACAGACTGGGGGACCCGAGGGCACAACTCTTCTTT
large TRDJ1 17 TRDV2 TRDD3 CACDALVLGDTPDKLIF TGTGCCTGTGACGCCCTTGTACTGGGGGATACGCCCGATAAACTCATCTTT
- TRDJ1 18 TRDV2 TRDD3 CASDTVPTGGRYTDKLIF TGTGCCAGTGACACCGTCCCAACTGGGGGCCGCTACACCGATAAACTCATCTTT
- TRDJ3 19 TRDV2 TRDD3 CACDILGDSGSWDTRQMFF TGTGCCTGTGACATACTGGGGGATTCCGGCTCCTGGGACACCCGACAGATGTTTTTC
large TRDJ2 16 TRDV2 TRDD3 CACDTLGDTLTAQLFF TGTGCCTGTGACACCCTGGGGGATACTTTGACAGCACAACTCTTCTTT
few TRDJ1 15 TRDV2 TRDD3 CACDTVLGDTDKLIF TGTGCCTGTGACACCGTACTGGGGGATACCGATAAACTCATCTTT
large TRDJ1 16 TRDV2 TRDD3 CACDVLGDTPADKLIF TGTGCCTGTGACGTACTGGGGGATACGCCGGCCGATAAACTCATCTTT
large TRDJ3 19 TRDV2 TRDD3 CACDKLGILGSWDTRQMFF TGTGCCTGTGACAAGCTGGGGATATTAGGGTCCTGGGACACCCGACAGATGTTTTTC
medium-sized TRDJ3 19 TRDV2 TRDD3 CACDTWGIQSSWDTRQMFF TGTGCCTGTGACACTTGGGGGATACAAAGCTCCTGGGACACCCGACAGATGTTTTTC
large TRDJ3 19 TRDV2 TRDD3 CACDKVLGDNSWDTRQMFF TGTGCCTGTGACAAAGTACTGGGGGATAATTCCTGGGACACCCGACAGATGTTTTTC
large TRDJ2 16 TRDV2 TRDD3 CACDILGDTLTAQLFF TGTGCCTGTGACATACTGGGGGATACTTTGACAGCACAACTCTTCTTT
large TRDJ2 17 TRDV2 TRDD3 CACDALLGDTGTAQLFF TGTGCCTGTGACGCCTTACTGGGGGATACGGGGACAGCACAACTCTTCTTT
large TRDJ1 17 TRDV2 TRDD3 CACDTARYWGITDKLIF TGTGCCTGTGACACCGCGAGGTACTGGGGGATAACCGATAAACTCATCTTT
large TRDJ3 18 TRDV2 TRDD3 CACDALGESSWDTRQMFF TGTGCCTGTGACGCCCTGGGGGAGAGCTCCTGGGACACCCGACAGATGTTTTTC
medium-sized TRDJ3 18 TRDV2 TRDD3 CACDKVLGDSWDTRQMFF TGTGCCTGTGACAAAGTACTGGGGGACTCCTGGGACACCCGACAGATGTTTTTC
medium-sized TRDJ1 17 TRDV2 TRDD3 CACDTVGGIRETDKLIF TGTGCCTGTGACACCGTCGGGGGGATACGCGAAACCGATAAACTCATCTTT
medium-sized TRDJ1 17 TRDV2 TRDD3 CACDTEFLGGIRDKLIF TGTGCCTGTGACACCGAGTTTCTGGGGGGGATACGGGATAAACTCATCTTT
large TRDJ3 16 TRDV2 TRDD3 CACDTGGYWDTRQMFF TGTGCCTGTGACACTGGGGGATACTGGGACACCCGACAGATGTTTTTC
large TRDJ3 19 TRDV2 TRDD3 CACDPVLGDSSWDTRQMFF TGTGCCTGTGATCCCGTACTGGGGGATAGCTCCTGGGACACCCGACAGATGTTTTTC
medium-sized TRDJ1 23 TRDV2 TRDD3 CACDTAARSGGGLGDTRTDKLIF TGTGCCTGTGACACCGCGGCTCGTTCGGGCGGTGGACTGGGGGATACTAGGACCGATAAACTCATCTTT
large TRDJ1 20 TRDV2 TRDD3 CACERGNWGIRESFTDKLIF TGTGCCTGTGAAAGGGGCAACTGGGGGATACGCGAATCCTTTACCGATAAACTCATCTTT
medium-sized TRDJ3 18 TRDV2 TRDD3 CACDDTGESSWDTRQMFF TGTGCCTGTGACGATACTGGGGAAAGCTCCTGGGACACCCGACAGATGTTTTTC
large TRDJ3 17 TRDV2 - CACDGTGAAWDTRQMFF TGTGCCTGTGACGGAACGGGGGCGGCCTGGGACACCCGACAGATGTTTTTC